In this sample, the clone carrying this T cell receptor (beta chain) turned up many times. This entry is derived from a study of T cells after yellow fever vaccination. A process of 5'RACE template switching, which added a universal primer site and UMIs, was used to make TCR cDNA. TCRdb redid the calling of the 5' RACE reads with MiXCR, one entry per CDR3 protein. This table has approximately 300,000 distinct CDR3 sequences, roughly 13% appearing once. The material was CD4+ T cells sorted from PBMCs, obtained 45 days after the yellow fever booster vaccination. This TCR was recovered from a man aged 25-40 years who received the YFV17D yellow fever vaccine.

CDR3 protein: CATSSGSFVRGGWTDTQYF. The CDR3 DNA sequence: TGTGCCACCAGCAGCGGAAGTTTTGTCCGGGGAGGGTGGACAGATACGCAGTATTTT. V is TRBV15 and J is TRBJ2-3; 7 bases map to TRBD2. V shed 3 bases and J 3 bases; nucleotides not matched to a gene: 18. The CDR3 contains 19 residues. Germline V gene data show CDR1 as LNHNV and CDR2 as YYDKDF (reference sequence).